A single count supports the clone carrying this T cell receptor beta chain. Its antigen is as yet unknown. These data belong to a study of cytomegalovirus exposure and HLA in healthy donors. PCR primers comprised 60 Vbeta and 13 Jbeta primers. Profiling relied on immunoSEQ multiplex PCR, and the TCRdb table lists in-frame clones only, not all of them. The sample yields 120,000 to 150,000 clones, around three quarters seen once. Germline values: CDR1 SGHVS, CDR2 FNYEAQ. The junction had 5 bases not matched to a gene; V was cut back by 5 bases and J by 0 bases. The CDR3 length is 16 residues. Study-wide findings and caveats: Cytomegalovirus association was assigned to some 160 TCR beta chains.

This TCR was recovered from a man younger than 35 in good health and CMV-seronegative. This chain connects TRBV7-6 to TRBJ1-3; 9 bases map to TRBD1. Sequencing was carried out using PBMCs. CDR3 in DNA: TGTGCCAGCAGCCCCTTGACAGGGGGCTCTGGAAACACCATATATTTT. It yields the protein CASSPLTGGSGNTIYF.